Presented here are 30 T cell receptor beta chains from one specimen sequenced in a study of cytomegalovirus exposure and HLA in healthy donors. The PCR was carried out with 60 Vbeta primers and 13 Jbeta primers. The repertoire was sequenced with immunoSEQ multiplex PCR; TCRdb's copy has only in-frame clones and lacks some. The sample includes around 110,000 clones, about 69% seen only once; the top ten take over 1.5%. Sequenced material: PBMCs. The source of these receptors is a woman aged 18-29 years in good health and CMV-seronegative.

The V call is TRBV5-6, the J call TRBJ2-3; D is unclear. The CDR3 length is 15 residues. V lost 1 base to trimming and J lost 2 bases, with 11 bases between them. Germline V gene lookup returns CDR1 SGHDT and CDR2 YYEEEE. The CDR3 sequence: CASSLMASITDTQYF. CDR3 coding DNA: TGTGCCAGCAGCTTGATGGCCAGTATCACAGATACGCAGTATTTT.

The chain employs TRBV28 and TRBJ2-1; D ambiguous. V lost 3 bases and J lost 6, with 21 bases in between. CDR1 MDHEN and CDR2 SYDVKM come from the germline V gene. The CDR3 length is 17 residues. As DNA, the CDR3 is TGTGCCAGCAGTTTTAGTCCCTGGTCCCCCGATACCAATGAGCAGTTCTTC. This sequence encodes CASSFSPWSPDTNEQFF.

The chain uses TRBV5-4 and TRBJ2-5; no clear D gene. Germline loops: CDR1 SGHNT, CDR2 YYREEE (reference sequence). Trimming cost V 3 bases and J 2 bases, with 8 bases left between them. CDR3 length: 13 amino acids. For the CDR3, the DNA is TGTGCCAGCAGCTCGCCCGGGCAAGAGACCCAGTACTTC. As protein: CASSSPGQETQYF.

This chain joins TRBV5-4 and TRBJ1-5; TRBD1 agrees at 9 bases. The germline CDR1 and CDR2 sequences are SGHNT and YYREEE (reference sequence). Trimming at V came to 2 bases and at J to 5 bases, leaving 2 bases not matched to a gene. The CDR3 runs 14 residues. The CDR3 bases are TGTGCCAGCAGCTTCGGACAGGGGCATCAGCCCCAGCATTTT. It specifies CASSFGQGHQPQHF.

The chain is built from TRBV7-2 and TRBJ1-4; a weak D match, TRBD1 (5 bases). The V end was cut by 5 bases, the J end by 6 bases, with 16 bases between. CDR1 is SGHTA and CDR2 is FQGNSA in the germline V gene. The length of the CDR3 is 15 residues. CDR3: CASSPVAGLHEKLFF. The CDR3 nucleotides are TGTGCCAGCAGCCCAGTGGCAGGGCTACATGAAAAACTGTTTTTT.

CDR3 nucleotide sequence: TGTGCCAGCAGCCTCAGCGGGGGTCAAGATACGCAGTATTTT. Residues: CASSLSGGQDTQYF. V is TRBV7-3 and J is TRBJ2-3, with 8 bases lining up with TRBD2. The CDR3 runs to 14 residues. Germline V gives CDR1 SGHTA, CDR2 FQGTGA. V lost 5 bases, J lost 5 bases, and 6 bases stayed unmatched.

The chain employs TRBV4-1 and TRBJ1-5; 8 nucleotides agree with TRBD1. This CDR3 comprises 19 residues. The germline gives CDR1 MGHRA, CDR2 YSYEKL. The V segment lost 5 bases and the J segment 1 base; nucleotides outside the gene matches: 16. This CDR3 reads CASSERRGSRDRSNQPQHF. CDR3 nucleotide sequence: TGCGCCAGCAGCGAAAGGCGGGGTTCCCGGGACAGGAGCAATCAGCCCCAGCATTTT.

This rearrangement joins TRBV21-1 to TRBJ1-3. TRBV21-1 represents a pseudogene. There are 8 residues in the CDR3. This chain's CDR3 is CAPDTIYF. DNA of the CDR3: TGTGCCCCTGACACCATATATTTT.

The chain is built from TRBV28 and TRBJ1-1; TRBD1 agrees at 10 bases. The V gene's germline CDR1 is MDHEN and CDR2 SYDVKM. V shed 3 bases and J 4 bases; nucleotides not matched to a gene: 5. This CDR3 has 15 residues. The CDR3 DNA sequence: TGTGCCAGCAGTTTTTGGAGGACAGGGGGCACTGAAGCTTTCTTT. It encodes CASSFWRTGGTEAFF.

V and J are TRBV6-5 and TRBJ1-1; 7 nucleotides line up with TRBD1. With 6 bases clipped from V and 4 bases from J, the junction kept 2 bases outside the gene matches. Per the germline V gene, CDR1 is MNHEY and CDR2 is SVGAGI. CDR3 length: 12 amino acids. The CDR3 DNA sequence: TGTGCCAGCAGGACAGGGTCCACTGAAGCTTTCTTT. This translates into CASRTGSTEAFF.

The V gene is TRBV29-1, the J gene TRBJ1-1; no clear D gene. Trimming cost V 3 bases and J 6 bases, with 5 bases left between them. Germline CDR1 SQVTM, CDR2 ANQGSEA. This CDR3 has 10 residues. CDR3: CSVEAPEAFF. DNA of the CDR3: TGCAGCGTTGAGGCTCCTGAAGCTTTCTTT.

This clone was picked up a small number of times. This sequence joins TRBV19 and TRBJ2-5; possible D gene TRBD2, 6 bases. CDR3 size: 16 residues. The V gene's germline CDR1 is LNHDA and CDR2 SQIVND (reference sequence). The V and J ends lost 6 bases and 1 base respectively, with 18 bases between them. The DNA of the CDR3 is TGTGCCAGTAGCCAGTTGGGGGGTCCCCCCCAAGAGACCCAGTACTTC. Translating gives CASSQLGGPPQETQYF.

The CDR3 DNA is TGCAGCGTTGAAGACACAGGGAGCTCTGGAAACACCATATATTTT. It encodes CSVEDTGSSGNTIYF. The rearrangement joins TRBV29-1 to TRBJ1-3; maybe TRBD1 (6 bases). In germline, CDR1 is SQVTM, CDR2 ANQGSEA. This CDR3 spans 15 amino acids. V was cut by 0 bases and J by 0 bases, with 9 bases left in between.

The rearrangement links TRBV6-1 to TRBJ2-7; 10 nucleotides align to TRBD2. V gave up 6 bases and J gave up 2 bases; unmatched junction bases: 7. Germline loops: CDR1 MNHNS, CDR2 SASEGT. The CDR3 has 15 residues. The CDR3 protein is CASSALAGVTYEQYF. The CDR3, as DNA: TGTGCCAGCAGCGCCCTAGCGGGGGTTACCTACGAGCAGTACTTC.

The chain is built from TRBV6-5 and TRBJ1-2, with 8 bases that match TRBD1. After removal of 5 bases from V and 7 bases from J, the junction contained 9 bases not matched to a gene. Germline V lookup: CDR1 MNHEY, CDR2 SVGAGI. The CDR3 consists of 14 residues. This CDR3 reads CASSPGTGTSGYTF. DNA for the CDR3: TGTGCCAGCAGTCCCGGGACAGGCACTTCTGGCTACACCTTC.

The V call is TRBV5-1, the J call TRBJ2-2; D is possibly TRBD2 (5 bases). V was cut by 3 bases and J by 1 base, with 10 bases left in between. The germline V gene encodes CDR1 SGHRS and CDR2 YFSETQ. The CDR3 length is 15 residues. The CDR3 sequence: CASSSEELNTGELFF. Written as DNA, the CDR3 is TGCGCCAGCAGCTCGGAGGAACTGAACACCGGGGAGCTGTTTTTT.

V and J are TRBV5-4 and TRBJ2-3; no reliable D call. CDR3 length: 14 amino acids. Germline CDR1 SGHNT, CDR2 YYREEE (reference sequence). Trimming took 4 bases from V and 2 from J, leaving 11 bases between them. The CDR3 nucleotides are TGTGCCAGCAGCCCGCGATTCACCACAGATACGCAGTATTTT. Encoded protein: CASSPRFTTDTQYF.

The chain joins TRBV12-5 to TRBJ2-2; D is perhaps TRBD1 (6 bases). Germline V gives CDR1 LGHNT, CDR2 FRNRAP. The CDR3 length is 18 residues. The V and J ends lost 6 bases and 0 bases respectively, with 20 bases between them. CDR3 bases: TGTGCTAGTGGCCAGGCGGAGAAGACAGGATCGAACACCGGGGAGCTGTTTTTT. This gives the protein CASGQAEKTGSNTGELFF.

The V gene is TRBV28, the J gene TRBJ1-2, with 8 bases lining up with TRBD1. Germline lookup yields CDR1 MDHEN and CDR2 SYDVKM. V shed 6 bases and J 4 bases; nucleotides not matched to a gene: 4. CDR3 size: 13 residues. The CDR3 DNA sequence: TGTGCCAGCAGATGGACAGGGATCTATGGCTACACCTTC. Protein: CASRWTGIYGYTF.

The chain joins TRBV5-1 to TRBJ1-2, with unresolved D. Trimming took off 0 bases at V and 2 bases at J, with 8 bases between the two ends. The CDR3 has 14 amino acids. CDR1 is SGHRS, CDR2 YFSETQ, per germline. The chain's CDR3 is CASSLVPENYGYTF. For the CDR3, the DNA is TGCGCCAGCAGCTTGGTTCCGGAGAACTATGGCTACACCTTC.

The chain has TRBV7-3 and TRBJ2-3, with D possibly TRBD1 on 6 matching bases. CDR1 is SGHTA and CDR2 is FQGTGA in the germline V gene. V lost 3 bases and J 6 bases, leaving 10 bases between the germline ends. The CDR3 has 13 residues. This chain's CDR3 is CASSFYQGDTQYF. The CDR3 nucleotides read TGTGCCAGCAGCTTCTACCAGGGGGATACGCAGTATTTT.

CDR3 nucleotides: TGTGCCAGCAGTCTCTTCTCTGGGGCCAACGTCCTGACTTTC. Translated: CASSLFSGANVLTF. The J gene is TRBJ2-6, the V gene TRBV6-5; D not resolved. The V end was cut by 5 bases, the J end by 0 bases, with 5 bases between. The CDR3 length is 14 residues. Germline-derived CDR1 and CDR2 are MNHEY and SVGAGI.

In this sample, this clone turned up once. The CDR3 reads CASSPTRGARGNTIYF. CDR3 coding DNA: TGTGCCAGCAGCCCAACCCGGGGGGCGCGCGGAAACACCATATATTTT. The genes are TRBV11-2 and TRBJ1-3, with D possibly matching TRBD1 (6 bases). The CDR3 contains 16 residues. CDR1 and CDR2 (germline): SGHAT, FQNNGV. Trimming removed 5 bases at V and 4 bases at J, with 18 bases between. The whole variable domain, remainder taken from reference TRBV11-2 and TRBJ1-3, is EAGVAQSPRYKIIEKRQSVAFWCNPISGHATLYWYQQILGQGPKLLIQFQNNGVVDDSQLPKDRFSAERLKGVDSTLKIQPAKLEDSAVYLCASSPTRGARGNTIYFGEGSWLTVV.

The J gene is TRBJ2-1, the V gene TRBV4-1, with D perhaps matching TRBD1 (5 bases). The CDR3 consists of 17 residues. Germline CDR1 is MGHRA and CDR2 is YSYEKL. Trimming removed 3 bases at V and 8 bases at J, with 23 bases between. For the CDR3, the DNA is TGCGCCAGCAGCCAGGGGTTTACAGGCCCCCTGTACGATGAGCAGTTCTTC. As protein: CASSQGFTGPLYDEQFF.

CDR3 DNA sequence: TGTGCCAGCAGCTTAAGGGGATCAGGTCAGCCCCAGCATTTT. Its translation: CASSLRGSGQPQHF. The rearrangement links TRBV7-2 to TRBJ1-5; TRBD1 might be the D (5 bases). The CDR3 is made up of 14 amino acids. Germline V lookup: CDR1 SGHTA, CDR2 FQGNSA. Trimming shortened V by 2 bases and J by 6 bases, and 11 bases separated the two germline ends.

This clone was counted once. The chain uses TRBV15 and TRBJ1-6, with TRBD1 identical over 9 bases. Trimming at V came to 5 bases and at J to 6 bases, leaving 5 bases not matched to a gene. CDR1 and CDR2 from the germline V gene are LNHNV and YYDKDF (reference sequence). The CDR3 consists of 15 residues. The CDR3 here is CATSRDRESNSPLHF. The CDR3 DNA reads TGTGCCACCAGCCGGGACAGGGAATCTAATTCACCCCTCCACTTT.

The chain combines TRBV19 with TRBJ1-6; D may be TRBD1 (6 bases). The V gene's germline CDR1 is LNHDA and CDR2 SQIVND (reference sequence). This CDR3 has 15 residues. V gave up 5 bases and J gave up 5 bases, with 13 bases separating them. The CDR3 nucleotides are TGTGCCAGTAGTCTCCGGGACACAAATAATTCACCCCTCCACTTT. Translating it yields CASSLRDTNNSPLHF.

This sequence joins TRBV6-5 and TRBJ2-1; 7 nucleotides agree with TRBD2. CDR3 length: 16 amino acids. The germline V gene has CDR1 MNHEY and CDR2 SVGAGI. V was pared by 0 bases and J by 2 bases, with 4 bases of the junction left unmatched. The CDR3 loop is CASSYSIAGPYNEQFF. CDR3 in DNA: TGTGCCAGCAGTTACTCGATAGCGGGCCCCTACAATGAGCAGTTCTTC.

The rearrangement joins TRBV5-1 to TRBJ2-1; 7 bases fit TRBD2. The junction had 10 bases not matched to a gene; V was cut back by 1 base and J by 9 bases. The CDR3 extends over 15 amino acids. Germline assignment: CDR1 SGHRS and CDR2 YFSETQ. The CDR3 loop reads CASSLNGTISLEQFF. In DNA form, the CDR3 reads TGCGCCAGCAGCTTGAATGGGACTATTTCCCTTGAGCAGTTCTTC.

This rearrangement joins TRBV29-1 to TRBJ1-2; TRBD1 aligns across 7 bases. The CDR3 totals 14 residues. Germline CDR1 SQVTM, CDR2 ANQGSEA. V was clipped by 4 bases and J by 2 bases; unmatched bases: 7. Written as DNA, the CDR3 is TGCAGCGTTGTTCCCACGGGACAGAACTATGGCTACACCTTC. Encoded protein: CSVVPTGQNYGYTF.